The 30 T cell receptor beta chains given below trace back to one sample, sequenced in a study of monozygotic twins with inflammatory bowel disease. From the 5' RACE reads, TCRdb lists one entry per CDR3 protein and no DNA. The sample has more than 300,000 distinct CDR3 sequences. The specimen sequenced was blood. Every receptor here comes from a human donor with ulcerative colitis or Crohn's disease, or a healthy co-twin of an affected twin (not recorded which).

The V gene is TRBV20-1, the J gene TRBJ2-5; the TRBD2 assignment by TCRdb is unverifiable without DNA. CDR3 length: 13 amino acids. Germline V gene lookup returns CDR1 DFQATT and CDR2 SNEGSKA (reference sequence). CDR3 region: CSSSGGAKETQYF.

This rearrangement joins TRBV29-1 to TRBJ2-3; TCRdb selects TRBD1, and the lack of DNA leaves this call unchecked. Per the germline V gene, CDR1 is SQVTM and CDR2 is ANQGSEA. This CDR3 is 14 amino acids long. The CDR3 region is CSAPVQGGTDTQYF.

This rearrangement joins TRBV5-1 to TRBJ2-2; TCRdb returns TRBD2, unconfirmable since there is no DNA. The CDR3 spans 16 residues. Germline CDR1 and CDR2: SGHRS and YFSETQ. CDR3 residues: CASSQRDRTNTGELFF.

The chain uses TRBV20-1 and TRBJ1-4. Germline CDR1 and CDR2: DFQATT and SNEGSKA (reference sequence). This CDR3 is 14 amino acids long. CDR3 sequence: CNARSRATNEKLFF.

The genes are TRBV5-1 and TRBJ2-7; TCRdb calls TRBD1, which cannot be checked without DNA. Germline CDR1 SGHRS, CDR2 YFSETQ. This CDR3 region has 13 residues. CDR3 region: CASSLEQGVSLYF.

CDR3 loop: CSVTSGGATDTQYF. The V and J genes are TRBV29-1 and TRBJ2-3; absent DNA, TCRdb's TRBD2 call cannot be checked. The CDR3 runs 14 residues. Germline V lookup: CDR1 SQVTM, CDR2 ANQGSEA.

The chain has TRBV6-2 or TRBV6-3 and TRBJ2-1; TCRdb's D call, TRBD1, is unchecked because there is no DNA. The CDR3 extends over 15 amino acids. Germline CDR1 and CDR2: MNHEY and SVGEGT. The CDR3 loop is CASSPDRGLYTEQFF.

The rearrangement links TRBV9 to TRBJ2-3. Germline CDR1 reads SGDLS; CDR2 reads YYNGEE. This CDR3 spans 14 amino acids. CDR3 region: CASSVGHNTDTQYF.

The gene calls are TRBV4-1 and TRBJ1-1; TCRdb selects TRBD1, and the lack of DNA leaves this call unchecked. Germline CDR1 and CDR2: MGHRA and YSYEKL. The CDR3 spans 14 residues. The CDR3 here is CASRGTLRNTEAFF.

CDR3: CASSPEVKETQYF. The genes are TRBV18 and TRBJ2-5. The germline gives CDR1 KGHSH, CDR2 LQKENI. This CDR3 is built from 13 residues.

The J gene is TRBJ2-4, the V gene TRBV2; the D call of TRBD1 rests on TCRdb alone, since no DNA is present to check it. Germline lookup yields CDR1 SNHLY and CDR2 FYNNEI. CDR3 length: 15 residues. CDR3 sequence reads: CASTPGQLAKNIQYF. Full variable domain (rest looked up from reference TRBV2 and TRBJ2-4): EPEVTQTPSHQVTQMGQEVILRCVPISNHLYFYWYRQILGQKVEFLVSFYNNEISEKSEIFDDQFSVERPDGSNFTLKIRSTKLEDSAMYFCASTPGQLAKNIQYFGAGTRLSVL.

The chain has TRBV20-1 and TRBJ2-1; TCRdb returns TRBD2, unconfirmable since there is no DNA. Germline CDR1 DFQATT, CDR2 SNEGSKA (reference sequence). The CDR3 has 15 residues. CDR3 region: CSATPSGGDNREQFF.

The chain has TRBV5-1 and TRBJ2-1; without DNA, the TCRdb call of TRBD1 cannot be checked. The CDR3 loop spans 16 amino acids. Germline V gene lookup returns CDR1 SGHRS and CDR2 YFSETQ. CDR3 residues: CASSSRGGASYNEQFF. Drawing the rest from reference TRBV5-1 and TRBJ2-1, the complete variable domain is KAGVTQTPRYLIKTRGQQVTLSCSPISGHRSVSWYQQTPGQGLQFLFEYFSETQRNKGNFPGRFSGRQFSNSRSEMNVSTLELGDSALYLCASSSRGGASYNEQFFGPGTRLTVL.

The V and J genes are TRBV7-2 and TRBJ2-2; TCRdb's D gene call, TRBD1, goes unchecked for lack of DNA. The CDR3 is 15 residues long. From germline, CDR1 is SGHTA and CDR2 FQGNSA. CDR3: CASSSGQGWIGELFF.

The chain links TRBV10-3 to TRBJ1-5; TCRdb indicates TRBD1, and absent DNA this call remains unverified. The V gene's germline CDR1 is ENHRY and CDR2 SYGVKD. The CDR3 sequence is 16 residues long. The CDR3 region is CAISESPGDSNQPQHF.

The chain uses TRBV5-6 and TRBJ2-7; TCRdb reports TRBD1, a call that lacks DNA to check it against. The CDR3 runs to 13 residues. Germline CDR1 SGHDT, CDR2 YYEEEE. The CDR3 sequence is CASSLGQGSEQYF.

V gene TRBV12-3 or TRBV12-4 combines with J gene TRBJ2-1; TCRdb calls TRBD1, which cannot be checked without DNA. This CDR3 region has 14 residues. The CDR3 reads CATWYGGGYNERFF.

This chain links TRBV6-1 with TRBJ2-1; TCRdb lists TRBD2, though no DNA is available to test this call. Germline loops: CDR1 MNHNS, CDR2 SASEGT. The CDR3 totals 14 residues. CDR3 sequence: CASSATTSGNEQFF.

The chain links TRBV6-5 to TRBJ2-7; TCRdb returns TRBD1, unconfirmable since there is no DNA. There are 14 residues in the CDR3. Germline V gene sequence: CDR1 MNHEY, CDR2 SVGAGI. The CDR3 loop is CASSYGRGFYEQYF.

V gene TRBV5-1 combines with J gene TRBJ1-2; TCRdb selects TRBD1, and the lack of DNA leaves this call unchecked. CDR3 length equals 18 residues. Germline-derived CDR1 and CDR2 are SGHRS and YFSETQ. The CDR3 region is CASSLDFLTGGRNYGYTF. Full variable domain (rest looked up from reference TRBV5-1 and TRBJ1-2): KAGVTQTPRYLIKTRGQQVTLSCSPISGHRSVSWYQQTPGQGLQFLFEYFSETQRNKGNFPGRFSGRQFSNSRSEMNVSTLELGDSALYLCASSLDFLTGGRNYGYTFGSGTRLTVV.

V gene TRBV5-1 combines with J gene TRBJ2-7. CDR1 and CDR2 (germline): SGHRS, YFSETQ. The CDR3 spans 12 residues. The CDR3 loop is CASSLGDNEQYF.

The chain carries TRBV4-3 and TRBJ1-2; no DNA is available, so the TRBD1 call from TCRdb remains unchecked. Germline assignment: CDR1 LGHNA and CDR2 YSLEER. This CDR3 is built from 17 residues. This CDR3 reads CASSQEGGAALNYGYTF.

CDR3 in amino acids: CASSQVLAANTGELFF. This chain uses TRBV4-2 with TRBJ2-2; the TCRdb call, TRBD2, lacks DNA for checking. The CDR3 is 16 residues long. Germline V gives CDR1 LGHNA, CDR2 YNFKEQ.

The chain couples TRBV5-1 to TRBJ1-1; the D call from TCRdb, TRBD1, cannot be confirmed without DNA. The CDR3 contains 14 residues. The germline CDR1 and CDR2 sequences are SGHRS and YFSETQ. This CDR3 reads CASSKDREGTEAFF.

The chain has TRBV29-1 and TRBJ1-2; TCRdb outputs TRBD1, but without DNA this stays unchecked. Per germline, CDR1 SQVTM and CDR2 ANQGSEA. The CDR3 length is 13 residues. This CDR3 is CSVEGGQGRGYTF.

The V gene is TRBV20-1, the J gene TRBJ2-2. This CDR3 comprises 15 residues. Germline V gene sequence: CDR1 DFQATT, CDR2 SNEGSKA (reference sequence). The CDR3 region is CSATRTETRTGELFF.

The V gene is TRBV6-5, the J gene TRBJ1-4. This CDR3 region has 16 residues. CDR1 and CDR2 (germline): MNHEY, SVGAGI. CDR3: CASSYTHYGANEKLFF.

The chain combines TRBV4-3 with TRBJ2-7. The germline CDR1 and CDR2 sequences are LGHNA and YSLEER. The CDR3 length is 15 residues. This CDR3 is CASSQDQGLLYEQYF.

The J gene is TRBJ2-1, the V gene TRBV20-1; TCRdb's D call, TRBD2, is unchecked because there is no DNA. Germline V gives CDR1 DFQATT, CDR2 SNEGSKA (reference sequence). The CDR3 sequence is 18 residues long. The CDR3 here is CSAPGGGTAGGFYNEQFF.

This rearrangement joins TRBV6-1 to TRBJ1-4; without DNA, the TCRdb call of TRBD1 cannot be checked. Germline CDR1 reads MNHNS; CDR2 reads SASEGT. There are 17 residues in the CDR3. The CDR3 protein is CASSPRTGVFTNEKLFF.